This is a list of T cell receptor beta chains from one sample in a study of blood T cell repertoires in COVID-19. Profiling relied on immunoSEQ multiplex PCR, and the TCRdb table lists in-frame clones only, not all of them. The table lists a few hundred thousand clones, about 86% of them singletons, with 10% in the top ten. The sequenced material came from PBMCs or T cells enriched from blood (not recorded which). The receptor set was obtained from a woman in her forties or fifties who had recovered from COVID-19. Each CDR3 is given with its conserved first and last residue.

cdr3_aa v_call
CASSLSGTANTEAFF TRBV7-9
CSVEGTGGETQYF TRBV29-1
CASSENPGTGGNEQFF TRBV6-1
CASSQDSGNYGYTF TRBV4-2
CASSLVAMTPGNEQFF TRBV7-9
CASSTGGGASTDTQYF TRBV7-3
CAWSVLGGGPDTQYF TRBV30
CASNGGDYGYTF TRBV6-5
CASRQPGLAFADTQYF TRBV7-9
CASSQRRPAGGPDGYTF TRBV4-2
CASSLDRNYGYTF TRBV5-4
CASSWGTTPYNEQFF TRBV28
CASSQDWATGYIKLFF TRBV3-1/TRBV3-2
CASSLAGQGAPGYTF TRBV7-9
CASSEETDGPLHF TRBV2
CSVGGGNENTEAFF TRBV29-1
CASSVQGFIYGYTF TRBV2
CAWSVQGITEAFF TRBV30
CASSERWASPLHF TRBV2
CASSTGPNWPQYF TRBV19
CASSSTSTGELFF TRBV11-3
CASSTPSGWEQYF TRBV7-2
CATSTLELGNTIYF TRBV15
CASSGSTGPAEQYF TRBV11-2
CASSPAGWGQDGYTF TRBV7-8
CAIRDYNEQFF TRBV7-2
CASSFRGLNSPLHF TRBV7-9
CASSQDGTGGDTEAFF TRBV4-1
CASSQDGLPYYEQYF TRBV4-1